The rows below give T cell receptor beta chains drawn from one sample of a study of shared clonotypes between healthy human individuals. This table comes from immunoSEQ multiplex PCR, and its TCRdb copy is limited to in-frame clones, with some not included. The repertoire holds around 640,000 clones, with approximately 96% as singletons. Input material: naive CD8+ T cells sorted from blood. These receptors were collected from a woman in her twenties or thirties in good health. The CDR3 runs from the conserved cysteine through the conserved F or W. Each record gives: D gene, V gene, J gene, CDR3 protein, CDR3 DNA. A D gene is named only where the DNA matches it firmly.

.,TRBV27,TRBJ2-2,CASSPTSRPGELFF,TGTGCCAGCAGTCCCACTAGTAGGCCCGGGGAGCTGTTTTTT
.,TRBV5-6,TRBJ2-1,CASSLVRNEQFF,TGTGCCAGCAGCTTAGTAAGAAATGAGCAGTTCTTC
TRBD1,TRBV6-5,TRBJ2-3,CASSIQGEMTDTQYF,TGTGCCAGCAGCATACAGGGGGAGATGACAGATACGCAGTATTTT
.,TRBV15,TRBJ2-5,CATSRVWIVETQYF,TGTGCCACCAGCAGAGTTTGGATTGTCGAGACCCAGTACTTC
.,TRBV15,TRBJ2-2,CATSRVGVGTGELFF,TGTGCCACCAGCAGAGTAGGGGTAGGGACCGGGGAGCTGTTTTTT
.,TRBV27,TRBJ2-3,CASSEDYPGDTQYF,TGTGCCAGCAGTGAGGACTACCCGGGGGATACGCAGTATTTT
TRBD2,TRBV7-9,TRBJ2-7,CASSLLGTSGNGEQYF,TGTGCCAGCAGCTTGCTTGGGACTAGCGGGAATGGCGAGCAGTACTTC
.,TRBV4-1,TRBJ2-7,CASSQGDNPISYEQYF,TGCGCCAGCAGCCAGGGGGACAATCCCATCTCCTACGAGCAGTACTTC
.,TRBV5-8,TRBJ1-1,CASSSTGWDTEAFF,TGTGCCAGCAGCTCTACAGGGTGGGACACTGAAGCTTTCTTT
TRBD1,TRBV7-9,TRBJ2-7,CASSLRTGGEGYEQYF,TGTGCCAGCAGCCTTCGGACAGGGGGCGAAGGCTACGAGCAGTACTTC
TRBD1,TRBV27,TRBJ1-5,CASSPAGTGVQPQHF,TGTGCCAGCAGTCCGGCCGGAACAGGGGTCCAGCCCCAGCATTTT
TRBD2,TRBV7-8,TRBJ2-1,CASSPGLAGPPTTIDEQFF,TGTGCCAGCAGCCCCGGACTAGCGGGACCTCCCACTACAATCGATGAGCAGTTCTTC
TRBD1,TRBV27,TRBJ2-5,CASRIPGTGGTQYF,TGTGCCAGCAGAATACCCGGGACAGGCGGGACCCAGTACTTC
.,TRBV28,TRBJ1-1,CASSLRGAPEAFF,TGTGCCAGCAGTCTACGGGGAGCGCCTGAAGCTTTCTTT
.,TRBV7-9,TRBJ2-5,CASSFELVEGREQETQYF,TGTGCCAGCAGCTTTGAACTAGTAGAGGGAAGGGAACAAGAGACCCAGTACTTC
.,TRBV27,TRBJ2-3,CASSLRDTQYF,TGTGCCAGCAGTCTACGAGATACGCAGTATTTT
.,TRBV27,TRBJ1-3,CASSLSQETGNTIYF,TGTGCCAGCAGTTTATCGCAGGAAACTGGAAACACCATATATTTT
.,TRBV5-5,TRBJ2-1,CASSQEGYNEQFF,TGTGCCAGCAGCCAGGAAGGCTACAATGAGCAGTTCTTC
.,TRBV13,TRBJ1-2,CASSLETRYGYTF,TGTGCCAGCAGCTTAGAGACACGGTATGGCTACACCTTC
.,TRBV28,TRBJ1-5,CASRGYGYSNQPQHF,TGTGCCAGCAGGGGGTATGGGTATAGCAATCAGCCCCAGCATTTT
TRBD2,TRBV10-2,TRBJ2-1,CASATGTSVYNEQFF,TGCGCCAGCGCAACCGGGACTAGCGTCTACAATGAGCAGTTCTTC
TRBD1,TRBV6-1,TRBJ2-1,CASSDWDRGWDEQFF,TGTGCCAGCAGTGACTGGGACAGGGGGTGGGATGAGCAGTTCTTC
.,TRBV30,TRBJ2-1,CAWGNNEQFF,TGTGCCTGGGGGAACAATGAGCAGTTCTTC
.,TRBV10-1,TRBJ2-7,CASSAPESSYEQYF,TGCGCCAGCAGTGCGCCCGAGAGCTCCTACGAGCAGTACTTC
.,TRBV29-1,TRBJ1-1,CSVRGKEEAFF,TGCAGCGTTCGGGGGAAGGAAGAAGCTTTCTTT